The next 13 T cell receptor beta chains were all read from a single sample in a study of PD-1 blockade in classical Hodgkin lymphoma. Here immunoSEQ multiplex PCR was the method, and the copy in TCRdb shows in-frame clones only, minus some. The table lists roughly 100,000 clones, roughly nine tenths of them singletons. Time point defined: cycle 4 day 1 (C4D1), after around six weeks of nivolumab. All the patients suffered relapse after autologous stem cell transplantation, and brentuximab vedotin exposure differed. This material consisted of peripheral blood mononuclear cells (PBMCs), taken before the fourth cycle of nivolumab. The receptors derive from a human donor with classical Hodgkin lymphoma.

This rearrangement joins TRBV6-5 to TRBJ2-7; 8 bases are shared with TRBD2. Germline CDR1 and CDR2: MNHEY and SVGAGI. V was clipped by 10 bases and J by 1 base; unmatched bases: 9. The CDR3 consists of 14 residues. The CDR3 protein is CATAPGRESYEQYF. CDR3 coding DNA: TGTGCCACCGCGCCCGGGAGGGAATCCTACGAGCAGTACTTC.

This clone was seen once. The chain joins TRBV27 to TRBJ2-6; D remains ambiguous. Trimming took 5 bases from V and 2 from J, leaving 10 bases between them. Germline V gene sequence: CDR1 MNHEY, CDR2 SMNVEV (reference sequence). The CDR3 extends over 15 amino acids. The CDR3 bases are TGTGCCAGCAGTAACGGGCGGCCTGGGGCCAACGTCCTGACTTTC. Amino acid sequence: CASSNGRPGANVLTF.

The chain couples TRBV30 to TRBJ2-7; D is undetermined. Looked up from germline, CDR1 is GTSNPN and CDR2 is SVGIG (reference sequence). The V and J ends lost 2 bases and 10 bases respectively, with 12 bases between them. The CDR3 contains 11 residues. CDR3 DNA: TGTGCCTGGAGTTGGGGAAGGTCACAGTACTTC. Its protein product is CAWSWGRSQYF.

The rearrangement links TRBV7-2 to TRBJ1-2, with TRBD1 matching over 11 bases. CDR1 and CDR2 (germline): SGHTA, FQGNSA. The J segment lost 3 bases and the V segment lost 4 bases, leaving 4 bases of the junction unmatched. This CDR3 spans 15 amino acids. CDR3 protein: CASSSGDRGYYGYTF. Written as DNA, the CDR3 is TGTGCCAGCAGCTCAGGGGACAGGGGGTACTATGGCTACACCTTC. Using reference TRBV7-2 and TRBJ1-2 for the parts outside the CDR3, the full variable domain is GAGVSQSPSNKVTEKGKDVELRCDPISGHTALYWYRQSLGQGLEFLIYFQGNSAPDKSGLPSDRFSAERTGGSVSTLTIQRTQQEDSAVYLCASSSGDRGYYGYTFGSGTRLTVV.

This clone was seen only a few times. The J gene is TRBJ1-3, the V gene TRBV13; D remains ambiguous. Deletions cut 3 bases from V and 5 bases from J, with 5 bases between. The CDR3 is 12 amino acids. Germline V gives CDR1 PRHDT, CDR2 FYEKMQ (reference sequence). This CDR3 reads CASSFRRNTIYF. CDR3 DNA: TGTGCCAGCAGCTTTCGGCGAAACACCATATATTTT.

The rearrangement links TRBV11-2 to TRBJ2-7; D tentatively reads TRBD1 or TRBD2 (6 bases each). Per germline, CDR1 SGHAT and CDR2 FQNNGV. V was trimmed by 2 bases and J by 3 bases, leaving 20 bases between them. This CDR3 is 17 amino acids long. The CDR3 loop reads CASSLSRGGLASYEQYF. In DNA, the CDR3 is TGTGCCAGCAGCTTATCTCGTGGGGGGCTAGCTAGCTACGAGCAGTACTTC.

CDR3 loop: CASSSSTGDYGYTF. CDR3 DNA: TGTGCCAGCAGTTCGTCGACAGGGGATTATGGCTACACCTTC. This sequence joins TRBV28 and TRBJ1-2, with TRBD1 matching over 8 bases. The trim removed 4 bases at V and 5 bases at J, leaving 6 bases unmatched. The length of the CDR3 is 14 residues. Germline values: CDR1 MDHEN, CDR2 SYDVKM.

The J gene is TRBJ2-7, the V gene TRBV2, with D tentatively TRBD1 or TRBD2 (5 bases each). The CDR3 has 14 amino acids. Germline values: CDR1 SNHLY, CDR2 FYNNEI. V was trimmed by 8 bases and J by 4 bases, leaving 18 bases between them. The CDR3: CASYFPGALYEQYF. In DNA, the CDR3 is TGTGCCAGCTACTTCCCCGGGGCCTTGTACGAGCAGTACTTC.

The chain combines TRBV5-6 with TRBJ1-5; TRBD1 matches at 7 bases. The CDR3 sequence is 19 residues long. The germline V gene encodes CDR1 SGHDT and CDR2 YYEEEE. Losses at the gene ends were 1 base for V and 3 bases for J; bases not matched to a gene: 16. The CDR3 protein is CASSLKAVGGRYFNQPQHF. As DNA, the CDR3 is TGTGCCAGCAGCTTGAAGGCCGTAGGGGGCCGATACTTCAATCAGCCCCAGCATTTT.

V and J are TRBV6-5 and TRBJ2-1, with 9 bases identical to TRBD2. This CDR3 comprises 14 residues. Germline loops: CDR1 MNHEY, CDR2 SVGAGI. J gave up 5 bases and V 6 bases, and 5 bases lay outside the gene matches. Here the CDR3 reads CASRQAGGHNEQFF. In nucleotides, the CDR3 is TGTGCCAGCAGACAAGCGGGAGGCCACAATGAGCAGTTCTTC.

The rearrangement joins TRBV30 to TRBJ2-7; maybe TRBD1 (5 bases). Looked up from germline, CDR1 is GTSNPN and CDR2 is SVGIG (reference sequence). Trimming pared 5 bases from V and 1 base from J, leaving 18 bases between. This CDR3 spans 15 amino acids. CDR3 protein: CAWDPGRTLSYEQYF. The CDR3 nucleotides read TGTGCCTGGGACCCAGGTAGGACACTGTCCTACGAGCAGTACTTC.

This chain uses TRBV5-6 with TRBJ2-3; 8 nucleotides align to TRBD2. Trimming cost V 4 bases and J 6 bases; bases outside gene matches: 4. Germline V gene lookup returns CDR1 SGHDT and CDR2 YYEEEE. This CDR3 comprises 13 residues. CDR3 sequence (DNA): TGTGCCAGCAGCAGGACTAGCTGGGATACGCAGTATTTT. Translation gives CASSRTSWDTQYF.

The gene calls are TRBV10-1 and TRBJ2-3; the D call may be TRBD1 or TRBD2 (7 bases each). Germline V gene lookup returns CDR1 WNHNN and CDR2 SYGVQD (reference sequence). The CDR3 contains 13 residues. Deletions cut 10 bases from V and 8 bases from J, with 19 bases between. Here the CDR3 reads CATQDREGGTQYF. As DNA, the CDR3 is TGCGCCACCCAAGACAGGGAGGGTGGTACGCAGTATTTT.